Included here is one T cell receptor (beta chain) sequence, with context. The CDR3 consists of 15 residues. V gave up 5 bases and J gave up 5 bases, with 18 bases separating them. The germline gives CDR1 SEHNR, CDR2 FQNEAQ (reference sequence). Sequencing was performed with immunoSEQ multiplex PCR; in TCRdb, only in-frame clones are kept and a portion is missing. The profile shows about 180,000 clones, roughly 80% of them singletons. These data originate in a study of blood T cell repertoires in COVID-19. Study-level information: The study drew acute and convalescent COVID-19 samples from the United States, Italy and Spain.

Participants' own reports of clinical history determined their cohort assignment. The sequence derives from a woman aged 40 to 50 with acute COVID-19. The chain is built from TRBV7-9 and TRBJ2-5; a possible D gene is TRBD1 (6 bases). The sample was PBMCs or T cells enriched from blood (not recorded which). As DNA, the CDR3 is TGTGCCAGCAGCCCCCAGGGGTCGGGATTGGAGACCCAGTACTTC. Translating it yields CASSPQGSGLETQYF.